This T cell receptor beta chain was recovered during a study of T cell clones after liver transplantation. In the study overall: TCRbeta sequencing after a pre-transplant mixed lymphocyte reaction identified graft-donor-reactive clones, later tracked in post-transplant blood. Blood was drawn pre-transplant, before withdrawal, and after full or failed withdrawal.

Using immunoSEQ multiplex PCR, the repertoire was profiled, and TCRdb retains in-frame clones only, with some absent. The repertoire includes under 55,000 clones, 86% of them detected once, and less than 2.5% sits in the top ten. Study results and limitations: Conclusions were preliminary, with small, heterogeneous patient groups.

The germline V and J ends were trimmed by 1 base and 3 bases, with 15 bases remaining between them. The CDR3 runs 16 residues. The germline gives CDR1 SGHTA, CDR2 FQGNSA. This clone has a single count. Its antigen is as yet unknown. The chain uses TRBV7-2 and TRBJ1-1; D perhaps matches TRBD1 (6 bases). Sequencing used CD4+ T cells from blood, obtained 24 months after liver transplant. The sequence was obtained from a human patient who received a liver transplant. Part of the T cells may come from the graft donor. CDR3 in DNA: TGTGCCAGCAGCTTAGGGTGGGGGCGTCAGGACACTGAAGCTTTCTTT. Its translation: CASSLGWGRQDTEAFF.